The following is a T cell receptor (beta chain) sequence with its context. V was clipped by 0 bases and J by 1 base, with 8 bases between them. Germline V gene sequence: CDR1 SGHRS, CDR2 YFSETQ. CDR3 length: 15 amino acids. These data are taken from a study of blood T cell repertoires in COVID-19. Data came from immunoSEQ multiplex PCR; TCRdb stores just in-frame clones and leaves some out. Here the sample spans roughly 200,000 clones, around 90% being singletons. The chain couples TRBV5-1 to TRBJ1-5; D might be TRBD1 (5 bases). The TCR comes from a man under 40 who had recovered from COVID-19. The sample taken for sequencing was PBMCs or T cells enriched from blood (not recorded which). DNA of the CDR3: TGCGCCAGCAGCTTGGTTGCAGGGAGCAATCAGCCCCAGCATTTT. Translating gives CASSLVAGSNQPQHF.